This is a list of T cell receptor beta chains from one sample in a study of T cell repertoires in cytomegalovirus infection. TCRdb reprocessed the reads via MiXCR and lists one record per CDR3 protein. The data contain under 850,000 distinct CDR3 sequences, around 35% of them seen just once; the ten biggest clones take up 15% to 20%. Their specific antigens are unknown. Sequenced here: cultured PBMCs, sampled from culture after CMV antigen stimulation. Every receptor here comes from a human donor in good health (CMV status not recorded). Some clones in this sample may be carry-over from other donors' samples. The CDR3 runs from the conserved cysteine through the conserved F or W. The D gene is left open where the match is weak. Where a row states a size, it is once, few, many or the class of an expanded clone; other rows omit it.

j_gene: TRBJ2-3
v_gene: TRBV19
d_gene: TRBD2
abundance: few
CDR3nt: TGTGCCAGTAGTACCCTAGCGGGAGCCCCGGATACGCAGTATTTT
CDR3aa: CASSTLAGAPDTQYF

j_gene: TRBJ2-3
v_gene: TRBV7-9
d_gene: TRBD1
abundance: -
CDR3nt: TGTGCCAGCAGATCCGGGACAGGGAGCGTAGATACGCAGTATTTT
CDR3aa: CASRSGTGSVDTQYF

j_gene: TRBJ1-3
v_gene: TRBV10-3
d_gene: TRBD1
abundance: few
CDR3nt: TGTGCCATCAGTGGACAGGGTCCCCGCTCTGGAAACACCATATATTTT
CDR3aa: CAISGQGPRSGNTIYF

j_gene: TRBJ1-1
v_gene: TRBV20-1
d_gene: -
abundance: -
CDR3nt: TGCAGTGCTAGAGATCCCAGAATGAACACTGAAGCTTTCTTT
CDR3aa: CSARDPRMNTEAFF

j_gene: TRBJ1-5
v_gene: TRBV2
d_gene: -
abundance: -
CDR3nt: TGTGCCAGCAGGCAAGCAGGGAGTTTACTATATGGCAATCAGCCCCAGCATTTT
CDR3aa: CASRQAGSLLYGNQPQHF

j_gene: TRBJ2-1
v_gene: TRBV7-2
d_gene: -
abundance: -
CDR3nt: TGTGCCAGCAGCTTAGTTGCTAGCGCGTTCTACAATGAGCAGTTCTTC
CDR3aa: CASSLVASAFYNEQFF

j_gene: TRBJ2-1
v_gene: TRBV19
d_gene: TRBD1
abundance: few
CDR3nt: TGTGCCAGTAGTATAGTTGCACAGGGGAGCTCCTACAATGAGCAGTTCTTC
CDR3aa: CASSIVAQGSSYNEQFF

j_gene: TRBJ2-1
v_gene: TRBV20-1
d_gene: TRBD2
abundance: few
CDR3nt: TGCAGTGCTAGGCGGGCTCTAGCGGGGGCGCGGGGCGAGCAGTTCTTC
CDR3aa: CSARRALAGARGEQFF

j_gene: TRBJ1-1
v_gene: TRBV12-3/TRBV12-4
d_gene: -
abundance: few
CDR3nt: TGTGCCAGCAGTTTTCAGGCCCGAAGTGAAGCTTTCTTT
CDR3aa: CASSFQARSEAFF

j_gene: TRBJ1-6
v_gene: TRBV20-1
d_gene: -
abundance: -
CDR3nt: TGCAGTGCTAGAGCAGACAGGAATAATTCACCCCTCCACTTT
CDR3aa: CSARADRNNSPLHF

j_gene: TRBJ2-2
v_gene: TRBV7-2
d_gene: -
abundance: few
CDR3nt: TGTGCCAGCAGCTTACCCAGCAGGGGCAAGATGAGGGCCGGGGAGCTGTTTTTT
CDR3aa: CASSLPSRGKMRAGELFF

j_gene: TRBJ2-1
v_gene: TRBV15
d_gene: TRBD2
abundance: once
CDR3nt: TGTGCCACCAGCAGAGATGGGGCGACGGGAGGGTTAATGGGTGAGCAGTTCTTC
CDR3aa: CATSRDGATGGLMGEQFF

j_gene: TRBJ1-5
v_gene: TRBV7-4
d_gene: TRBD1
abundance: -
CDR3nt: TGTGCCAGCAGCTTACGCCGAGACAGGGTGAGTGATCAGCCCCAGCATTTT
CDR3aa: CASSLRRDRVSDQPQHF

j_gene: TRBJ2-1
v_gene: TRBV7-2
d_gene: TRBD2
abundance: many
CDR3nt: TGTGCCAGCAGCTCACGACTAGCGGGGAATGAGCAGTTCTTC
CDR3aa: CASSSRLAGNEQFF

j_gene: TRBJ2-6
v_gene: TRBV7-6
d_gene: -
abundance: few
CDR3nt: TGTGCCAGCAGCTTAACGGGGGGACAGCTCAGCGTCTCTGGGGCCAACGTCCTGACTTTC
CDR3aa: CASSLTGGQLSVSGANVLTF

j_gene: TRBJ2-5
v_gene: TRBV4-2
d_gene: -
abundance: few
CDR3nt: TGTGCCAGCAGCCAAGGGTTGGGGACGGTGGAGACCCAGTACTTC
CDR3aa: CASSQGLGTVETQYF

j_gene: TRBJ1-1
v_gene: TRBV29-1
d_gene: -
abundance: -
CDR3nt: TGCAGCTCTCAAACCGGAGAGGGGACAGAAGCTTTCTTT
CDR3aa: CSSQTGEGTEAFF

j_gene: TRBJ2-1
v_gene: TRBV2
d_gene: TRBD1
abundance: -
CDR3nt: TGTGCCAGCAGGAGACAGGGGCTATCGAGTAATGAGCAGTTCTTC
CDR3aa: CASRRQGLSSNEQFF

j_gene: TRBJ2-2
v_gene: TRBV4-3
d_gene: -
abundance: -
CDR3nt: TGCGCCAGCAGCCAAGATAGGACCGGGGAGCTGTTTTTT
CDR3aa: CASSQDRTGELFF

j_gene: TRBJ1-5
v_gene: TRBV23-1
d_gene: -
abundance: -
CDR3nt: TGCGCCAGCAGTCAATCGGGGTATTGTAGCAATCAGCCCCAGCATTTT
CDR3aa: CASSQSGYCSNQPQHF

j_gene: TRBJ2-3
v_gene: TRBV4-1
d_gene: -
abundance: -
CDR3nt: TGCGCCAGCAGCCAAGACCCTCAGGCCGGGGCAAGCTCGCAGTATTTT
CDR3aa: CASSQDPQAGASSQYF

j_gene: TRBJ2-3
v_gene: TRBV7-2
d_gene: TRBD2
abundance: few
CDR3nt: TGTGCCAGCAGCTTAGTGGCGGTCGCGGCGGGGGGGCCCACAGATACGCAGTATTTT
CDR3aa: CASSLVAVAAGGPTDTQYF

j_gene: TRBJ2-7
v_gene: TRBV20-1
d_gene: TRBD1
abundance: -
CDR3nt: TGCAGTGCTCCCCCGGGACAGGGAACCTACGAGCAGTACTTC
CDR3aa: CSAPPGQGTYEQYF

j_gene: TRBJ2-1
v_gene: TRBV7-6
d_gene: -
abundance: many
CDR3nt: TGTGCCAGCAGCTTGTCGGGGTCGAGCTCCTACAATGAGCAGTTCTTC
CDR3aa: CASSLSGSSSYNEQFF

j_gene: TRBJ2-3
v_gene: TRBV6-1
d_gene: -
abundance: once
CDR3nt: TGTGCCAGCAGCTCCCGGGACAAGGGGGCAGATACGCAGTATTTT
CDR3aa: CASSSRDKGADTQYF

j_gene: TRBJ1-2
v_gene: TRBV4-1
d_gene: TRBD1
abundance: -
CDR3nt: TGCGCCAGCAGCCATCCGGGACAGATTTATGGCTACACCTTC
CDR3aa: CASSHPGQIYGYTF

j_gene: TRBJ2-3
v_gene: TRBV6-1
d_gene: -
abundance: -
CDR3nt: TGTGCCAGCAACTCACTAGGGGGGTTAGATACGCAGTATTTT
CDR3aa: CASNSLGGLDTQYF

j_gene: TRBJ1-1
v_gene: TRBV2
d_gene: TRBD1
abundance: -
CDR3nt: TGTGCCAGCAGTTACCACAGGGGGCGCGCCTCGACTGAAGCTTTCTTT
CDR3aa: CASSYHRGRASTEAFF

j_gene: TRBJ2-3
v_gene: TRBV6-1
d_gene: -
abundance: few
CDR3nt: TGTGCCAGCAGGCTAACTAGCACAGATACGCAGTATTTT
CDR3aa: CASRLTSTDTQYF

j_gene: TRBJ1-4
v_gene: TRBV9
d_gene: -
abundance: once
CDR3nt: TGTGCCAGCAGCGGGACACCAGCAACTAATGAAAAACTGTTTTTT
CDR3aa: CASSGTPATNEKLFF

j_gene: TRBJ2-3
v_gene: TRBV6-2/TRBV6-3
d_gene: -
abundance: -
CDR3nt: TGTGCCAGCAGATTCTCGAGGGCAGATACGCAGTATTTT
CDR3aa: CASRFSRADTQYF

j_gene: TRBJ2-5
v_gene: TRBV7-2
d_gene: TRBD2
abundance: many
CDR3nt: TGTGCCAGCAGCTATCGAGCGGGGGAGGAGACCCAGTACTTC
CDR3aa: CASSYRAGEETQYF

j_gene: TRBJ2-3
v_gene: TRBV6-5
d_gene: -
abundance: -
CDR3nt: TGTGCCAGCAGTTACAGCCAGAGACAGCCCACAGATACGCAGTATTTT
CDR3aa: CASSYSQRQPTDTQYF

j_gene: TRBJ2-3
v_gene: TRBV3-1
d_gene: TRBD2
abundance: -
CDR3nt: TGTGCCAGCAGCCCACACCTTACTAGCGGAGGCGCAGATACGCAGTATTTT
CDR3aa: CASSPHLTSGGADTQYF

j_gene: TRBJ2-7
v_gene: TRBV5-1
d_gene: -
abundance: -
CDR3nt: TGCGCCAGCAGCTTGGGACTAGTGGGATTCGAGCAGTACTTC
CDR3aa: CASSLGLVGFEQYF

j_gene: TRBJ1-5
v_gene: TRBV19
d_gene: TRBD1
abundance: -
CDR3nt: TGTGCCAGTAGTATAGGACCGGGACAGGGACAAGATCAGCCCCAGCATTTT
CDR3aa: CASSIGPGQGQDQPQHF

j_gene: TRBJ1-1
v_gene: TRBV7-9
d_gene: -
abundance: few
CDR3nt: TGTGCCAGCAGCTATCATGACAGGCTAAGCACTGAAGCTTTCTTT
CDR3aa: CASSYHDRLSTEAFF

j_gene: TRBJ2-7
v_gene: TRBV12-3/TRBV12-4
d_gene: TRBD1
abundance: -
CDR3nt: TGTGCCAGCAGGGACAGGGGGGGCCCCCTCGAGCAGTACTTC
CDR3aa: CASRDRGGPLEQYF

j_gene: TRBJ1-2
v_gene: TRBV12-3/TRBV12-4
d_gene: -
abundance: -
CDR3nt: TGTGCCAGCAGTTTTTGGGGCGAAGGGAAAGGAGGCTACACCTTC
CDR3aa: CASSFWGEGKGGYTF

j_gene: TRBJ1-2
v_gene: TRBV28
d_gene: -
abundance: -
CDR3nt: TGTGCCAGCAGTTTGATCCGCTACCCCTATGGCTACACCTTC
CDR3aa: CASSLIRYPYGYTF

j_gene: TRBJ1-5
v_gene: TRBV20-1
d_gene: TRBD1
abundance: -
CDR3nt: TGCAGTGCTAGAGATGTGACAGGGGGTAATCAGCCCCAGCATTTT
CDR3aa: CSARDVTGGNQPQHF

j_gene: TRBJ2-2
v_gene: TRBV6-6
d_gene: -
abundance: -
CDR3nt: TGTGCCAGCAGTTACTTGGTCACCGGGGAGCTGTTTTTT
CDR3aa: CASSYLVTGELFF

j_gene: TRBJ2-5
v_gene: TRBV6-2/TRBV6-3
d_gene: -
abundance: -
CDR3nt: TGTGCCAGCAGTTCCACTCCGGGTCGCCAAGAGACCCAGTACTTC
CDR3aa: CASSSTPGRQETQYF

j_gene: TRBJ2-3
v_gene: TRBV7-7
d_gene: -
abundance: -
CDR3nt: TGTGCCAGCAGCTTAGTTGTCCACGATACGCAGTATTTT
CDR3aa: CASSLVVHDTQYF

j_gene: TRBJ1-1
v_gene: TRBV7-2
d_gene: -
abundance: few
CDR3nt: TGTGCCAGCAGCTCCAGTATGGACACTGAAGCTTTCTTT
CDR3aa: CASSSSMDTEAFF

j_gene: TRBJ1-5
v_gene: TRBV6-2/TRBV6-3
d_gene: TRBD1
abundance: few
CDR3nt: TGTGCCAGCAGCGACAGGGGGCTTAGCAATCAGCCCCAGCATTTT
CDR3aa: CASSDRGLSNQPQHF

j_gene: TRBJ1-5
v_gene: TRBV7-8
d_gene: TRBD1
abundance: few
CDR3nt: TGTGCCAGCAGCCCAACAGGGGCCAACGACCCCAGTCAGCCCCAGCATTTT
CDR3aa: CASSPTGANDPSQPQHF

j_gene: TRBJ2-5
v_gene: TRBV7-2
d_gene: -
abundance: many
CDR3nt: TGTGCCAGCAGCTTAGAGGGTTCAAAGACCCAGTACTTC
CDR3aa: CASSLEGSKTQYF

j_gene: TRBJ2-4
v_gene: TRBV7-8
d_gene: TRBD2
abundance: -
CDR3nt: TGTGCCAGCAGCCCCGCCGGGACTACAGGATCAGTTCAGTACTTC
CDR3aa: CASSPAGTTGSVQYF

j_gene: TRBJ1-2
v_gene: TRBV12-3/TRBV12-4
d_gene: -
abundance: -
CDR3nt: TGTGCCAGCAGTCCCCCCAGCTTCTATGGCTACACCTTC
CDR3aa: CASSPPSFYGYTF

j_gene: TRBJ2-3
v_gene: TRBV5-1
d_gene: TRBD2
abundance: -
CDR3nt: TGCGCCAGCAGCCCAGGACTAGCGGGGTACACAGATACGCAGTATTTT
CDR3aa: CASSPGLAGYTDTQYF

j_gene: TRBJ1-1
v_gene: TRBV7-2
d_gene: -
abundance: many
CDR3nt: TGTGCCAGCAGCCCTCAAAACACTGAAGCTTTCTTT
CDR3aa: CASSPQNTEAFF

j_gene: TRBJ1-1
v_gene: TRBV7-2
d_gene: -
abundance: few
CDR3nt: TGTGCCAGCAGCTTAAAGTACTCCTGGGGGGCTAGTGCTGAAGCTTTCTTT
CDR3aa: CASSLKYSWGASAEAFF

j_gene: TRBJ2-2
v_gene: TRBV7-9
d_gene: -
abundance: -
CDR3nt: TGTGCCAGCAGAATAGGGGGGCCGGTACCAGGCACCGGGGAGCTGTTTTTT
CDR3aa: CASRIGGPVPGTGELFF

j_gene: TRBJ2-5
v_gene: TRBV25-1
d_gene: -
abundance: few
CDR3nt: TGTGCCTCAGGGGTGAGGGAGACCCAGTACTTC
CDR3aa: CASGVRETQYF

j_gene: TRBJ2-3
v_gene: TRBV6-1
d_gene: -
abundance: many
CDR3nt: TGTGCCAGCAGTGAATTAGATACGCAGTATTTT
CDR3aa: CASSELDTQYF

j_gene: TRBJ2-3
v_gene: TRBV7-9
d_gene: TRBD1
abundance: few
CDR3nt: TGTGCCAGCAGCGCTTGGACAGGGAGGGATACGCAGTATTTT
CDR3aa: CASSAWTGRDTQYF

j_gene: TRBJ2-2
v_gene: TRBV19
d_gene: -
abundance: few
CDR3nt: TGTGCCAGTAGTATGGGCCCTTTAAACGGGGAGCTGTTTTTT
CDR3aa: CASSMGPLNGELFF